This T cell receptor (beta chain) appears in the sequencing data of a study of T cells in Graves' hyperthyroidism and ophthalmopathy. From germline, CDR1 is SGHKS and CDR2 YYEKEE (reference sequence). The junction had 3 bases not matched to a gene; V was cut back by 3 bases and J by 6 bases. The CDR3 runs 15 residues. Overall study findings and caveats: Stable hyperthyroidism was told apart from ophthalmopathy by a model built on 13 V-J features.

This clonotype was counted at least ten times. The antigen remains unidentified. Authors of the study amplified TCR beta CDR3 regions from RNA transcripts. The TCR CDR3 was amplified in a first-round RT-PCR using the HTBI primer set. TCRdb independently ran MiXCR on the multiplex PCR reads; one entry per CDR3 protein. The top ten hold around 28% of the sample, which has about 500,000 distinct CDR3 sequences, 15% to 20% seen once. This TCR was recovered from a woman aged 25 to 39 with Graves' ophthalmopathy. The sample consisted of blood. V usage is TRBV5-5 and J usage is TRBJ2-7; 16 bases match TRBD2. Here the CDR3 DNA reads TGTGCCAGCAGCTGGGGACTAGCGGGAGGGTTCGAGCAGTACTTC. Translating it yields CASSWGLAGGFEQYF.